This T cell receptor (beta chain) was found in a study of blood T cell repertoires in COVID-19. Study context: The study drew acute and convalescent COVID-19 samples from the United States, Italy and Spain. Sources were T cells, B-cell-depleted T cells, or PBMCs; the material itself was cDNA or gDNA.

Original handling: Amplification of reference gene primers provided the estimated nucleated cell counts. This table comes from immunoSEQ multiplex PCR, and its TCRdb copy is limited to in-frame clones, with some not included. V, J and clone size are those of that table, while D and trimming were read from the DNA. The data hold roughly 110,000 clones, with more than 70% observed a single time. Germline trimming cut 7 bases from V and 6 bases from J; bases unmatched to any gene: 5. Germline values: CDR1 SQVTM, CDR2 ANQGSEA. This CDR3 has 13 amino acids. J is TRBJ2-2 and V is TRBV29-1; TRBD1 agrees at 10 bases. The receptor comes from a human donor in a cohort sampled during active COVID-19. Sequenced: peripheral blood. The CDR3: CSGKTGGSGELFF. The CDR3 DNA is TGCAGCGGAAAGACAGGGGGCTCCGGGGAGCTGTTTTTT.